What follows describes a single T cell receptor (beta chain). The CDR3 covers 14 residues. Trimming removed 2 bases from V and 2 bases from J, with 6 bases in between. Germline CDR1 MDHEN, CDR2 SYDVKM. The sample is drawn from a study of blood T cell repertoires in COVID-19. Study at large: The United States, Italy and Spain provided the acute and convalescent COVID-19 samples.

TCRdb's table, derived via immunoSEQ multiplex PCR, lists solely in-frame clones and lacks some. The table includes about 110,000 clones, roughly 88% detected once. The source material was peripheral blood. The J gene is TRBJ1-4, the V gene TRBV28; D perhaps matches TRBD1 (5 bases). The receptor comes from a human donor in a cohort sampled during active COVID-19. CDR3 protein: CASSLGGTNEKLFF. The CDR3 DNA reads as TGTGCCAGCAGTTTAGGGGGGACTAATGAAAAACTGTTTTTT.